A single sample is the source of the 24 T cell receptor beta chains below, sequenced in a study of T cells in Graves' hyperthyroidism and ophthalmopathy (dated 2019 in TCRdb). Library prep was done by multiplex PCR. This sample was sequenced with an Illumina HiSeq 2000. The TCR beta CDR3 regions were amplified from RNA transcripts. A first-round RT-PCR of the TCR CDR3 used the HTBI primer set with the Qiagen OneStep RT-PCR kit. TCRdb handled the public reads itself, with Q25 trimming in fastp and clone calling in MiXCR, and kept productive beta chains. Rows merge per CDR3 protein into single entries with the most common DNA and genes. For this sample there are hundreds of thousands of distinct CDR3 sequences; 38% appear just once. The ten largest account for approximately 10% of the sample. Sequencing input: blood. The receptors derive from a man younger than 35 with Graves' hyperthyroidism.

The V gene is TRBV27, the J gene TRBJ2-7; no clear D. The CDR3 covers 15 residues. CDR1 and CDR2 from the germline V gene are MNHEY and SMNVEV (reference sequence). V was shortened by 0 bases and J by 2 bases, with 11 bases between the two germline ends. CDR3 DNA sequence: TGTGCCAGCAGTTTATCGAGTGACGGAACCTACGAGCAGTACTTC. Translation: CASSLSSDGTYEQYF.

This clonotype appeared a few times. This sequence joins TRBV9 and TRBJ1-1, with 8 bases aligning to TRBD1. The CDR3 is 15 amino acids. The germline V gene encodes CDR1 SGDLS and CDR2 YYNGEE. V lost 3 bases to trimming and J lost 1 base; unmatched junction nucleotides: 5. As DNA, the CDR3 is TGTGCCAGCAGCGAGGGGGGGACAGGGAACACTGAAGCTTTCTTT. Its translation is CASSEGGTGNTEAFF.

This clonotype was observed at least ten times. This chain uses TRBV19 with TRBJ1-6, with D unclear. Between the trimmed V and J ends, which lost 6 bases and 7 bases, there was a span of 10 bases. This CDR3 contains 13 residues. The V gene's germline CDR1 is LNHDA and CDR2 SQIVND (reference sequence). The CDR3 reads CASRSQYNSPLHF. The CDR3 DNA is TGTGCCAGTAGGTCACAGTACAATTCACCCCTCCACTTT. Based on the CDR3 plus reference TRBV19 and TRBJ1-6, the full variable domain is DGGITQSPKYLFRKEGQNVTLSCEQNLNHDAMYWYRQDPGQGLRLIYYSQIVNDFQKGDIAEGYSVSREKKESFPLTVTSAQKNPTAFYLCASRSQYNSPLHFGNGTRLTVT.

This clonotype has a handful of counts. This chain's CDR3 is CASSQIDRGDEAFF. CDR3 DNA: TGTGCCAGCAGCCAGATAGACAGGGGAGATGAAGCTTTCTTT. The chain is built from TRBV9 and TRBJ1-1; 8 bases are a match to TRBD1. The CDR3 runs to 14 residues. CDR1 and CDR2 from the germline V gene are SGDLS and YYNGEE. Losses at the gene ends were 4 bases for V and 7 bases for J; bases not matched to a gene: 9.

The V and J genes are TRBV6-5 and TRBJ2-5; D might be TRBD1 or TRBD2, each matching 6 bases. Germline loops: CDR1 MNHEY, CDR2 SVGAGI. This CDR3 region has 16 residues. Trimming removed 4 bases at V and 3 bases at J, with 18 bases between. CDR3 DNA sequence: TGTGCCAGCAGTTTATGGTGGGGGGCCGGGGAAGAGACCCAGTACTTC. Its translation: CASSLWWGAGEETQYF.

Remarks on this clonotype: A read error may be the cause here, since a much bigger clone is one base away. The chain has TRBV2 and TRBJ1-3; D remains ambiguous. This CDR3 has 15 residues. The V and J ends lost 11 bases and 0 bases respectively, with 17 bases between them. CDR1 is SNHLY, CDR2 FYNNEI, per germline. DNA for the CDR3: TGTGCCGGCACGAGGGAACTTATCTCTGGAAACACCATATATTTT. It specifies CAGTRELISGNTIYF.

The rearrangement joins TRBV6-5 to TRBJ1-5, with D uncertain. The CDR3 sequence is 16 residues long. V shed 5 bases and J shed 0 bases, with 14 bases lying between them. Germline V lookup: CDR1 MNHEY, CDR2 SVGAGI. CDR3 DNA: TGTGCCAGCAGTAAATTGGGCCCGTATAGCAATCAGCCCCAGCATTTT. Translating gives CASSKLGPYSNQPQHF.

In its sample, this clonotype was seen many times. The chain carries TRBV20-1 and TRBJ1-5; 8 nucleotides match TRBD1. Germline trimming cut 4 bases from V and 4 bases from J; bases unmatched to any gene: 6. Germline V gene data show CDR1 as DFQATT and CDR2 as SNEGSKA (reference sequence). The CDR3 is 14 residues long. The CDR3 DNA is TGCAGTGCTAAAGGGCAGGGGGCTAATCAGCCCCAGCATTTT. It translates to CSAKGQGANQPQHF.

Concerning this clonotype: A much larger clone differs from this one at a single base, so this may be a read error. The chain is built from TRBV7-9 and TRBJ1-4; TRBD1 aligns across 10 bases. The CDR3 totals 15 residues. Trimming took 2 bases from V and 10 from J; bases not matched to a gene: 7. Looked up from germline, CDR1 is SEHNR and CDR2 is FQNEAQ (reference sequence). The CDR3 is CASSLWDRGGGKLFF. CDR3 bases: TGTGCCAGCAGCTTATGGGACAGGGGAGGTGGAAAACTGTTTTTT.

As to this clonotype: With a much larger clone just one base away, this may be a read error. V and J are TRBV7-9 and TRBJ2-7; D uncertain. The length of the CDR3 is 13 residues. Germline V gene data show CDR1 as SEHNR and CDR2 as FQNEAQ (reference sequence). Trimming left V 1 base short and J 5 bases short, with 9 bases between. CDR3 nucleotides: TGTGCCAGCAGCTTAGTGCCAGGCCACGAGCAGTACTTC. Protein: CASSLVPGHEQYF.

A few counts support this clonotype. The chain couples TRBV7-9 to TRBJ2-5; D unclear. Germline V gene lookup returns CDR1 SEHNR and CDR2 FQNEAQ (reference sequence). Trimming cost V 2 bases and J 4 bases, with 11 bases left between them. The CDR3 spans 14 residues. This CDR3 is CASSLIGLRETQYF. Here the CDR3 DNA reads TGTGCCAGCAGCTTAATTGGTCTGAGAGAGACCCAGTACTTC. Complete variable domain (other parts from reference TRBV7-9 and TRBJ2-5): DTGVSQNPRHKITKRGQNVTFRCDPISEHNRLYWYRQTLGQGPEFLTYFQNEAQLEKSRLLSDRFSAERPKGSFSTLEIQRTEQGDSAMYLCASSLIGLRETQYFGPGTRLLVL.

In its sample, this clonotype was seen many times. The chain joins TRBV19 to TRBJ2-6; D uncertain. V was shortened by 7 bases and J by 4 bases, with 5 bases between the two germline ends. The CDR3 runs 12 residues. Germline-derived CDR1 and CDR2 are LNHDA and SQIVND (reference sequence). The CDR3 sequence is CASTLGANVLTF. In DNA, the CDR3 is TGTGCCAGTACCTTGGGGGCCAACGTCCTGACTTTC.

The chain couples TRBV20-1 to TRBJ1-1; 10 bases are a match to TRBD1. This CDR3 contains 14 residues. After removal of 6 bases from V and 7 bases from J, the junction contained 11 bases not matched to a gene. Germline-derived CDR1 and CDR2 are DFQATT and SNEGSKA (reference sequence). This CDR3 is CSAVPGQGWIEAFF. DNA for the CDR3: TGCAGTGCCGTCCCGGGACAGGGGTGGATTGAAGCTTTCTTT.

This clonotype turned up a few times. The V and J genes are TRBV10-3 and TRBJ2-7; TRBD2 matches 8 bases. This CDR3 region has 14 residues. V was pared by 10 bases and J by 5 bases, with 13 bases of the junction left unmatched. Germline lookup yields CDR1 ENHRY and CDR2 SYGVKD. The DNA of the CDR3 is TGTGCCAGCAGCCTAAGCGGGAGTAGCCACGAGCAGTACTTC. This gives the protein CASSLSGSSHEQYF.

The V and J genes are TRBV11-2 and TRBJ1-3; TRBD1 is a possible D gene (5 bases). The CDR3 has 16 amino acids. V lost 3 bases to trimming and J lost 9 bases, with 21 bases between them. The germline V gene has CDR1 SGHAT and CDR2 FQNNGV. Here the CDR3 DNA reads TGTGCCAGCAGCTTTAGCCGGGACCCCGGAGAGGGCACCATATATTTT. The encoded protein is CASSFSRDPGEGTIYF.

This clonotype was observed a few times. V gene TRBV7-9 combines with J gene TRBJ2-7; 11 nucleotides agree with TRBD1. The CDR3 is 17 amino acids. After removal of 4 bases from V and 0 bases from J, the junction contained 8 bases not matched to a gene. Germline CDR1 reads SEHNR; CDR2 reads FQNEAQ (reference sequence). The CDR3 DNA reads TGTGCCAGCAGCTCCGGACAGGGGGCAAGGGGCTCCTACGAGCAGTACTTC. It translates to CASSSGQGARGSYEQYF.

This clonotype was found a few times. V and J are TRBV7-6 and TRBJ2-5; D not resolved. Per the germline V gene, CDR1 is SGHVS and CDR2 is FNYEAQ. Between the trimmed V and J ends, which lost 5 bases and 2 bases, there was a span of 15 bases. The CDR3 sequence is 15 residues long. CDR3 sequence reads: CASSPTTTTQETQYF. Here the CDR3 DNA reads TGTGCCAGCAGCCCCACGACAACAACTCAAGAGACCCAGTACTTC. The full variable domain, with the rest looked up from reference TRBV7-6 and TRBJ2-5, is GAGVSQSPRYKVTKRGQDVALRCDPISGHVSLYWYRQALGQGPEFLTYFNYEAQQDKSGLPNDRFSAERPEGSISTLTIQRTEQRDSAMYRCASSPTTTTQETQYFGPGTRLLVL.

The sample holds a few counts of this clonotype. This may arise from a read error, as a much more abundant clone is one base away. The chain's CDR3 is CASDLEGYYGYTF. Here the CDR3 DNA reads TGTGCCAGTGACCTGGAGGGCTACTATGGCTACACCTTC. V gene TRBV6-6 combines with J gene TRBJ1-2; the D is unclear. CDR3 length equals 13 residues. The germline CDR1 and CDR2 sequences are MNHNY and SVGAGI (reference sequence). V dropped 9 bases and J dropped 3 bases, with 14 bases sitting between them.

This chain uses TRBV7-2 with TRBJ2-7, with 15 bases that match TRBD2. V gave up 4 bases and J gave up 7 bases; unmatched junction bases: 5. Germline CDR1 is SGHTA and CDR2 is FQGNSA. There are 15 residues in the CDR3. CDR3 sequence (DNA): TGTGCCAGCAGCTGGGGGGGACTAGCGGGAGGTGAGCAGTACTTC. Residues: CASSWGGLAGGEQYF.

The chain recombines TRBV9 with TRBJ2-7; no firm D call. The CDR3 is 14 amino acids. CDR1 SGDLS and CDR2 YYNGEE come from the germline V gene. V lost 5 bases, J lost 10 bases, and 22 bases lay in between. In nucleotides, the CDR3 is TGTGCCAGCAGTGAATCACCCCCTATTCGGTCCCAGTACTTC. Protein: CASSESPPIRSQYF.

This clonotype was counted between two and nine times. The DNA for the CDR3 is TGTGCCAGCAGCGCGGAGGTGGACACCAACACCGGGGAGCTGTTTTTT. Encoded protein: CASSAEVDTNTGELFF. The chain uses TRBV9 and TRBJ2-2; possibly TRBD1 or TRBD2 for D (5 bases each). CDR3 length: 16 amino acids. The germline V and J ends were trimmed by 3 bases and 2 bases, with 14 bases remaining between them. Germline-derived CDR1 and CDR2 are SGDLS and YYNGEE.

The V call is TRBV7-2, the J call TRBJ2-7; TRBD2 matches at 15 bases. The junction had 7 bases not matched to a gene; V was cut back by 4 bases and J by 6 bases. This CDR3 is 16 amino acids long. Germline V gene sequence: CDR1 SGHTA, CDR2 FQGNSA. The CDR3 DNA sequence: TGTGCCAGCAGCTCAGGCCCGGGACTAGCGGGAGGCGAGCAGTACTTC. This gives the protein CASSSGPGLAGGEQYF. Looking up the rest from reference TRBV7-2 and TRBJ2-7 gives the full variable domain: GAGVSQSPSNKVTEKGKDVELRCDPISGHTALYWYRQSLGQGLEFLIYFQGNSAPDKSGLPSDRFSAERTGGSVSTLTIQRTQQEDSAVYLCASSSGPGLAGGEQYFGPGTRLTVT.

This clonotype occurred a few times. The chain has TRBV7-3 and TRBJ2-6, with D perhaps TRBD2 (6 bases). In germline, CDR1 is SGHTA, CDR2 FQGTGA. V was trimmed by 1 base and J by 0 bases, leaving 16 bases between them. The CDR3 length is 19 residues. This CDR3 reads CASSLIVGLIISGANVLTF. For the CDR3, the DNA is TGTGCCAGCAGCTTAATAGTGGGACTGATCATCTCTGGGGCCAACGTCCTGACTTTC. The whole variable domain, remainder taken from reference TRBV7-3 and TRBJ2-6, is GAGVSQTPSNKVTEKGKYVELRCDPISGHTALYWYRQSLGQGPEFLIYFQGTGAADDSGLPNDRFFAVRPEGSVSTLKIQRTERGDSAVYLCASSLIVGLIISGANVLTFGAGSRLTVL.

The DNA of the CDR3 is TGCAGTGCTAGAGGAGCGGGAGGGCGGGAGACCCAGCATTTT. Translated: CSARGAGGRETQHF. J is TRBJ1-5 and V is TRBV20-1; D is undetermined. Germline CDR1 reads DFQATT; CDR2 reads SNEGSKA (reference sequence). V was cut by 1 base and J by 11 bases, with 18 bases left in between. The CDR3 totals 14 residues.